In this sample, the clone carrying this T cell receptor beta chain turned up once. Its antigen is not identified. The CDR3 contains 16 residues. CDR1 MNHEY and CDR2 SVGAGI come from the germline V gene. V gave up 3 bases and J gave up 0 bases, with 12 bases separating them. The data stem from a study of CD8 T cells in Susac syndrome. Findings and limits, study-wide: TCR sequencing and HLA analysis covered a relatively small number of individuals.

With random hexamers, 0.5 to 1 ug RNA was reverse transcribed. Across 54 Vbeta and 13 Jbeta, TCR beta CDR3 was amplified with immunoSEQ multiplex PCR. MiXCR, applied by TCRdb to the immunoSEQ multiplex PCR reads, yields one record per CDR3 protein. The top ten clones hold over 0.07% of a sample with 100,000 to 150,000 distinct CDR3 sequences, about 94% of them seen once. The sequenced sample was CD4+ T cells from PBMCs. The chain recombines TRBV6-5 with TRBJ2-4; no clear D. This clonotype was obtained from a human donor in good health. The DNA of the CDR3 is TGTGCCAGCAGTTATACACATTTGGGAGCCAAAAACATTCAGTACTTC. Its protein product is CASSYTHLGAKNIQYF.